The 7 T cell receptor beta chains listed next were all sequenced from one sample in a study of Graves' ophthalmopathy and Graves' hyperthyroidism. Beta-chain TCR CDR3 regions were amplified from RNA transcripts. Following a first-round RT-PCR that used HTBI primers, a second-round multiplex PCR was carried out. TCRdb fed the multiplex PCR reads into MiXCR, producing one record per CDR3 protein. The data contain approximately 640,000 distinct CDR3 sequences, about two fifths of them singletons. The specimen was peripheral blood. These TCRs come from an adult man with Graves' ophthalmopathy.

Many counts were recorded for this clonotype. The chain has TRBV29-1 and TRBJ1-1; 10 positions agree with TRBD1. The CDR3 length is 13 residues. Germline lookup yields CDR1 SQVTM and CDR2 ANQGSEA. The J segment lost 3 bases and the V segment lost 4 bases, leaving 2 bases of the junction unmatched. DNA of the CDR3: TGCAGCGTTGCAGGACAGGGGGACACTGAAGCTTTCTTT. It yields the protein CSVAGQGDTEAFF.

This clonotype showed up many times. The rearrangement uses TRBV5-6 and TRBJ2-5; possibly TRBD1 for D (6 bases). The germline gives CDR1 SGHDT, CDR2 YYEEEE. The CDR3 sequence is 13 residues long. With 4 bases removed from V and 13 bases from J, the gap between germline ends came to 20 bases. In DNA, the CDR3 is TGTGCCAGCAGCAAGGAAGGGTTCGGACAGCCGTACTTC. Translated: CASSKEGFGQPYF. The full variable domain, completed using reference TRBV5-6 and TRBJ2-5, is DAGVTQSPTHLIKTRGQQVTLRCSPKSGHDTVSWYQQALGQGPQFIFQYYEEEERQRGNFPDRFSGHQFPNYSSELNVNALLLGDSALYLCASSKEGFGQPYFGPGTRLLVL.

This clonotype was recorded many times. The CDR3 nucleotides are TGCAGTGCTAGAGATCTAGGTAGCAATCAGCCCCAGCATTTT. This encodes CSARDLGSNQPQHF. The chain uses TRBV20-1 and TRBJ1-5; D is unresolved. CDR3 size: 14 residues. Trimming removed 0 bases at V and 0 bases at J, with 6 bases between. Germline CDR1 reads DFQATT; CDR2 reads SNEGSKA (reference sequence).

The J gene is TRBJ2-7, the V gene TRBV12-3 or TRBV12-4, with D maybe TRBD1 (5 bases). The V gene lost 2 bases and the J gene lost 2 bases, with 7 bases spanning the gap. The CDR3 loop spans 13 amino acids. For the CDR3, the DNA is TGTGCCAGCAGTTTACAGACAGCCTACGAGCAGTACTTC. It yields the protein CASSLQTAYEQYF.

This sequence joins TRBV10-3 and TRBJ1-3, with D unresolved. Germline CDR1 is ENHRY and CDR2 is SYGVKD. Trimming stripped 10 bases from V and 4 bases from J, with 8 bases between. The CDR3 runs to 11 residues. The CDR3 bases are TGTGCCACCTCGGTGGGAAACACCATATATTTT. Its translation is CATSVGNTIYF.

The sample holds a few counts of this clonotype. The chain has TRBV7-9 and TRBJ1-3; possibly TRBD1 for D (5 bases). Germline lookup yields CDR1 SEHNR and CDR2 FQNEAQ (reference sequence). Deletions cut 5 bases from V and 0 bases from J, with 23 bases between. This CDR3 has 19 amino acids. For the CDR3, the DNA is TGTGCCAGCAGCCAAGACGGGGTCTGGGGGGATAGCTCTGGAAACACCATATATTTT. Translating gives CASSQDGVWGDSSGNTIYF.

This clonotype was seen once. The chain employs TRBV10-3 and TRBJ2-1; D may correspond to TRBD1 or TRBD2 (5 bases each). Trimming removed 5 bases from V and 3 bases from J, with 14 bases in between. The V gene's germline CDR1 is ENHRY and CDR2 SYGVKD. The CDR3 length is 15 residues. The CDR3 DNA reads TGTGCCATCAGTTCCGGGACCGGAGACTACAATGAGCAGTTCTTC. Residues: CAISSGTGDYNEQFF.